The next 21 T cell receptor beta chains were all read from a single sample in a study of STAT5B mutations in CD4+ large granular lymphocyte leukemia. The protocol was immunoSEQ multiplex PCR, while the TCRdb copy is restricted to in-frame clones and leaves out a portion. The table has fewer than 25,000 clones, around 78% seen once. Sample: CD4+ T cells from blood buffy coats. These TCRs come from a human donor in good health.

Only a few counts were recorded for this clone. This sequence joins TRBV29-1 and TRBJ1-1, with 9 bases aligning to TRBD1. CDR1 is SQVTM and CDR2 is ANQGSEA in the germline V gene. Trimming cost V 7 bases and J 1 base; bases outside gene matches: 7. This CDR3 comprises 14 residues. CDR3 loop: CSARTGAGNTEAFF. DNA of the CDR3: TGCAGCGCGAGGACAGGGGCCGGGAACACTGAAGCTTTCTTT.

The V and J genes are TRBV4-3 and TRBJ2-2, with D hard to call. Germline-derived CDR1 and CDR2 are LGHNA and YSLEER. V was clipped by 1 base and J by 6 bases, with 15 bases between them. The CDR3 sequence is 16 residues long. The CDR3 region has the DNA TGCGCCAGCAGCCAAGTTAGGCTAGATCGTGCCGGGGAGCTGTTTTTT. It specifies CASSQVRLDRAGELFF.

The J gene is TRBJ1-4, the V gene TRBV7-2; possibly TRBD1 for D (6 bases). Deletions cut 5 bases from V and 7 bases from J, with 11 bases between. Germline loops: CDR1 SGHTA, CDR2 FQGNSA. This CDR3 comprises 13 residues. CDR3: CASSESGVEKLFF. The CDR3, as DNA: TGTGCCAGCAGCGAATCAGGGGTTGAAAAACTGTTTTTT. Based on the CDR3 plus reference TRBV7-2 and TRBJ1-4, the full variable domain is GAGVSQSPSNKVTEKGKDVELRCDPISGHTALYWYRQSLGQGLEFLIYFQGNSAPDKSGLPSDRFSAERTGGSVSTLTIQRTQQEDSAVYLCASSESGVEKLFFGSGTQLSVL.

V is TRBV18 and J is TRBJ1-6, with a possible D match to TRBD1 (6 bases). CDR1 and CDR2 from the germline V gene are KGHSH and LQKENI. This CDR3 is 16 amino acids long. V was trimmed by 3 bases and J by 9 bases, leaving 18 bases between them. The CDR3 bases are TGTGCCAGCTCACCTGGACCAGGGGCCGAGAGTTCACCCCTCCACTTT. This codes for CASSPGPGAESSPLHF. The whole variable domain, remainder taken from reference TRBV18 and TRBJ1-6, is NAGVMQNPRHLVRRRGQEARLRCSPMKGHSHVYWYRQLPEEGLKFMVYLQKENIIDESGMPKERFSAEFPKEGPSILRIQQVVRGDSAAYFCASSPGPGAESSPLHFGNGTRLTVT.

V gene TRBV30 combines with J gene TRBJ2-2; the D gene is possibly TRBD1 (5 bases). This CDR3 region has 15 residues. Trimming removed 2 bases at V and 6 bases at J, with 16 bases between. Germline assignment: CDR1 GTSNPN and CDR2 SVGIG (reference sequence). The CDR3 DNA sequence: TGTGCCTGGAGTAAACCGGACAAGTCGGCCGGGGAGCTGTTTTTT. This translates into CAWSKPDKSAGELFF.

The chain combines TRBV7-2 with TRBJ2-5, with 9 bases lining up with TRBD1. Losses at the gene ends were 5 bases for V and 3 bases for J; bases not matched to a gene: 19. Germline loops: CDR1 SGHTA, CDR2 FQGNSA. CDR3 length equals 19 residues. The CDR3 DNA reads TGTGCCAGCAGCCCCAAGCCCCGGGACAGGGTAGTTGCGGAAGAGACCCAGTACTTC. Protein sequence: CASSPKPRDRVVAEETQYF.

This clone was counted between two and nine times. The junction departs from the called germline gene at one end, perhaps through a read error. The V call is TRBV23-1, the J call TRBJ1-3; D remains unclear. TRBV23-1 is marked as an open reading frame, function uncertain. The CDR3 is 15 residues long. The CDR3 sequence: CASSQSLRSGNTIYF. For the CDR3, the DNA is TGCGCCAGCAGCCAATCCCTGCGATCTGGAAACACCATATATTTT.

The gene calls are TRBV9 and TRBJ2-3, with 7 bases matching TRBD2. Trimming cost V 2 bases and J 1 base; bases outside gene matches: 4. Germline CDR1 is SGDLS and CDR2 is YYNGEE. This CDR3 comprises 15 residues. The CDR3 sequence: CASSVGGGGTDTQYF. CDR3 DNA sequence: TGTGCCAGCAGCGTGGGCGGGGGAGGCACAGATACGCAGTATTTT.

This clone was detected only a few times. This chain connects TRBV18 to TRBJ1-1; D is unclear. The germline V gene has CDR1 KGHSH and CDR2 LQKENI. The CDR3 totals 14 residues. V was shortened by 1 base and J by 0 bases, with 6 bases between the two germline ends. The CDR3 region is CASSPQFLNTEAFF. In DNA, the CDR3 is TGTGCCAGCTCACCACAGTTCTTGAACACTGAAGCTTTCTTT. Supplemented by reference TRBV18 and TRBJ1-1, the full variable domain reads NAGVMQNPRHLVRRRGQEARLRCSPMKGHSHVYWYRQLPEEGLKFMVYLQKENIIDESGMPKERFSAEFPKEGPSILRIQQVVRGDSAAYFCASSPQFLNTEAFFGQGTRLTVV.

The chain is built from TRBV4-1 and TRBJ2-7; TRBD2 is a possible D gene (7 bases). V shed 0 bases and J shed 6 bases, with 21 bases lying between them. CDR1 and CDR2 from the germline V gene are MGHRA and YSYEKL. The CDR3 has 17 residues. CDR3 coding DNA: TGCGCCAGCAGCCAAGATCCGGGGGGCCTTCTTCGTCCCGAGCAGTACTTC. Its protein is CASSQDPGGLLRPEQYF.

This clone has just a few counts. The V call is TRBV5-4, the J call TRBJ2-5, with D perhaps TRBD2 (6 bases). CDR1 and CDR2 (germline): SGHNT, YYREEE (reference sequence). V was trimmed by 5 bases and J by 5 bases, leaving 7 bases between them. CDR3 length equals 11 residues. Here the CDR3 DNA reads TGTGCCAGCAGGGAGGGGGAGACCCAGTACTTC. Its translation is CASREGETQYF.

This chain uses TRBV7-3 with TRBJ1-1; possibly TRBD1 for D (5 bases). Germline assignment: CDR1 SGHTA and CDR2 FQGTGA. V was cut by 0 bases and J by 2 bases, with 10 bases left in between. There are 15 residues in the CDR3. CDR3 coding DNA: TGTGCCAGCAGCTTAACTGGGGGAACCAACACTGAAGCTTTCTTT. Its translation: CASSLTGGTNTEAFF.

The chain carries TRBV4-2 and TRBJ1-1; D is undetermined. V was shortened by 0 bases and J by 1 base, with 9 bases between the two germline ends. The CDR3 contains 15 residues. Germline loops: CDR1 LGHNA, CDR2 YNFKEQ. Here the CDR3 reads CASSQEPGWNTEAFF. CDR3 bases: TGTGCCAGCAGCCAAGAGCCGGGATGGAACACTGAAGCTTTCTTT.

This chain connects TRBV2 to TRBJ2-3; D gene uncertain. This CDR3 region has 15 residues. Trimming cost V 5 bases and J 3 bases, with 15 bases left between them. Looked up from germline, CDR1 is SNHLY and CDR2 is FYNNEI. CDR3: CASSLTRLETDTQYF. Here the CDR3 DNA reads TGTGCCAGCAGTCTGACCCGGCTGGAAACAGATACGCAGTATTTT.

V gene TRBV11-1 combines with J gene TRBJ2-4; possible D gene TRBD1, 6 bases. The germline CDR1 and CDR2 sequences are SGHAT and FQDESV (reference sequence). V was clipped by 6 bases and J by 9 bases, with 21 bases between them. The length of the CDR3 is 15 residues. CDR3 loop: CASSPQGLPAGIQYF. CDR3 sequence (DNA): TGTGCCAGCAGTCCACAGGGTCTCCCCGCGGGCATTCAGTACTTC.

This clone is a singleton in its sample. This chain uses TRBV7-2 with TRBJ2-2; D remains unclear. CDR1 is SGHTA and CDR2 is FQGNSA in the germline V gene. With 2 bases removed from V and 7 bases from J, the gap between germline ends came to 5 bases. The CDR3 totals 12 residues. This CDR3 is CASSLNGGELFF. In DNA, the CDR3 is TGTGCCAGCAGCTTAAACGGCGGGGAGCTGTTTTTT.

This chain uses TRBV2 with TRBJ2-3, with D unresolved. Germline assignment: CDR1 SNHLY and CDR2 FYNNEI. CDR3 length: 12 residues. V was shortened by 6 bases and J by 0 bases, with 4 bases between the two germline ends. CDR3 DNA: TGTGCCAGCAGGTCTAGCACAGATACGCAGTATTTT. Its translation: CASRSSTDTQYF.

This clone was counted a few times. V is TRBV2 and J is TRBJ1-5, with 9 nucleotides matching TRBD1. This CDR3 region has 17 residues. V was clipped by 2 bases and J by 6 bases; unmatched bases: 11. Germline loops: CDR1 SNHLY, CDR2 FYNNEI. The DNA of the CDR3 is TGTGCCAGCAGTGAATTTGGGACAGGGAGAGGGAGTCAGCCCCAGCATTTT. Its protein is CASSEFGTGRGSQPQHF.

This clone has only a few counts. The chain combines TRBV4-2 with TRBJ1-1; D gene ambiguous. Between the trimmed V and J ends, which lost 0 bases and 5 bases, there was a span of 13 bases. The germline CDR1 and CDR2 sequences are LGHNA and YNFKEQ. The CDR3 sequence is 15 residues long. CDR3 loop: CASSQDTLGETEAFF. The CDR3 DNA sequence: TGTGCCAGCAGCCAAGATACCCTTGGGGAGACTGAAGCTTTCTTT.

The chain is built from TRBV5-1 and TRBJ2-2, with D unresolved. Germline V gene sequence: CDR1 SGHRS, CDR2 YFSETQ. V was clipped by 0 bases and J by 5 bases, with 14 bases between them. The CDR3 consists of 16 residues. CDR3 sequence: CASSLGVTPRTGELFF. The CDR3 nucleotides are TGCGCCAGCAGCTTGGGGGTAACACCGAGGACCGGGGAGCTGTTTTTT.

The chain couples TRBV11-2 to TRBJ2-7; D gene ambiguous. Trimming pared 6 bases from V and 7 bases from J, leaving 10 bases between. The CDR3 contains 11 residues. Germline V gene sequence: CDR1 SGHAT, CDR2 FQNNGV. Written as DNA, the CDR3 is TGTGCCAGCAGTTCCCAATTGGAGCAGTACTTC. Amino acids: CASSSQLEQYF. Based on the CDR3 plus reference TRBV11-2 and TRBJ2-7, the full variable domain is EAGVAQSPRYKIIEKRQSVAFWCNPISGHATLYWYQQILGQGPKLLIQFQNNGVVDDSQLPKDRFSAERLKGVDSTLKIQPAKLEDSAVYLCASSSQLEQYFGPGTRLTVT.